These T cell receptor beta chains were read from a single sample in a study of cytomegalovirus exposure and HLA in healthy donors. Profiled with immunoSEQ multiplex PCR; TCRdb holds only in-frame clones, not every one. The repertoire holds 100,000 to 150,000 clones, approximately 84% seen once, with about 1.5% in the top ten. Material for sequencing was PBMCs. These receptors originate from a woman aged 18-29 years in good health and CMV-seronegative. CDR3s include the opening cysteine and the closing phenylalanine or tryptophan. D genes are given only for firm matches. Rows give clone size only sometimes, using once, few, many, or a class for an expanded clone.

j_call v_call clone_size cdr3_length d_call cdr3_nt cdr3_aa
TRBJ2-7 TRBV30 NA 14 NA TGTGCCTGGAGTGTGGCGCCGAGGTTCAACGAGCAGTACTTC CAWSVAPRFNEQYF
TRBJ1-1 TRBV7-8 few 13 NA TGTGCCAGCAGCTTCCAGCCGAGGGATGAAGCTTTCTTT CASSFQPRDEAFF
TRBJ2-3 TRBV5-4 NA 15 TRBD2 TGTGCCAGCAGCTTAGGATTAGCGGGATTTAATACGCAGTATTTT CASSLGLAGFNTQYF
TRBJ1-2 TRBV29-1 NA 13 TRBD1 TGCAGCACCCAGGGGGGCAGGGGCATGGGCTACACCTTC CSTQGGRGMGYTF
TRBJ2-7 TRBV10-2 NA 16 TRBD2 TGCGCCAGCAGTGAAGGTAGCGCGGGAGAAGGGTACGAGCAGTACTTC CASSEGSAGEGYEQYF
TRBJ2-1 TRBV6-6 NA 16 TRBD2 TGTGCCAGCAGTTACTCGAGTAGCGGGAACTACAATGAGCAGTTCTTC CASSYSSSGNYNEQFF
TRBJ2-7 TRBV11-3 NA 13 TRBD1 TGTGCCAGCAGCTTACAGACAGGGAATGAGCAGTACTTC CASSLQTGNEQYF
TRBJ2-5 TRBV7-9 NA 13 NA TGTGCCAGCAGCTCCCCAGGGATAGAGACCCAGTACTTC CASSSPGIETQYF
TRBJ2-2 TRBV7-7 few 13 NA TGTGCCAGCAGCTTAGAGGGGACCGGGGAGCTGTTTTTT CASSLEGTGELFF
TRBJ2-1 TRBV18 NA 15 TRBD2 TGTGCCAGCTCACCTCCCGGGACTAGCTTCAATGAGCAGTTCTTC CASSPPGTSFNEQFF
TRBJ2-3 TRBV20-1 few 11 NA TGCAGTGCCTTACGGAGTTATACGCAGTATTTT CSALRSYTQYF